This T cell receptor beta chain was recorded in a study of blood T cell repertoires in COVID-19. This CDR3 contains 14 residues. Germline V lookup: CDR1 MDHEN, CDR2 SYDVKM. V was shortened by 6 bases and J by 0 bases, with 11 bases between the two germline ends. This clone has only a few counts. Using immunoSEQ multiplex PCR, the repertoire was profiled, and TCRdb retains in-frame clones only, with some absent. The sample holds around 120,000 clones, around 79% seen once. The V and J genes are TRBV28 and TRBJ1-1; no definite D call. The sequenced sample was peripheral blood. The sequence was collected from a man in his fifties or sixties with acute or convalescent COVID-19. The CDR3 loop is CASRPPSVNTEAFF. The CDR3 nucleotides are TGTGCCAGCAGACCCCCTTCGGTGAACACTGAAGCTTTCTTT.